This entry describes one T cell receptor (beta chain). Per the original data handling: Estimation of nucleated cell counts was performed using reference gene primer amplification. Profiling relied on immunoSEQ multiplex PCR, and the TCRdb table lists in-frame clones only, not all of them. That table is the source of V, J and clone size, and D and trimming were worked out from the DNA. The repertoire has 150,000 to 200,000 clones, approximately 79% of them found once; the top ten carry approximately 6.8%. CDR3 length: 12 residues. V dropped 11 bases and J dropped 6 bases, with 13 bases sitting between them. In germline, CDR1 is MGHDK, CDR2 SYGVNS. This sample is drawn from a study of blood T cell repertoires in COVID-19. Study-level background: Material from acute and convalescent COVID-19 was sourced from the United States, Italy and Spain. T cells, B-cell-depleted T cells, or PBMCs provided the cDNA or gDNA that served as material.

Seattle cases were enrolled at active infection and followed longitudinally. The receptor's source is a woman aged 40 to 49 with COVID-19, enrolled during active disease. The sequenced sample consisted of peripheral blood. The chain joins TRBV25-1 to TRBJ2-2; tentative D call: TRBD1 (6 bases). The CDR3 here is CASRGLAGELFF. CDR3 in DNA: TGTGCCTCGAGGGGGTTGGCCGGGGAGCTGTTTTTT.